This T cell receptor (beta chain) was obtained from a study of blood T cell repertoires in COVID-19 (TCRdb year 2020). Background for the entire study: The collaborator samples originated in the United States, Italy and Spain and spanned the acute and convalescent phases of COVID-19. The prospective study material was composed of cDNA or gDNA derived from T cells, B-cell-depleted T cells, or PBMCs. Subjects who had been exposed to COVID-19, were actively infected with it, or had recovered from it provided the deeply sampled blood TCRbeta repertoires that made up the dataset. A freely available public database, intended as a resource for researchers studying the immune response to SARS-CoV-2, is where the repertoires were released. The samples were drawn from the first 160 participants of the ongoing ImmuneRACE study and from 1,254 subjects provided by 6 global collaborators. A de-identified subject ID, COVID-19 status, age in years and sex were almost always included in the sample metadata. Where HLA class I and class II types were available, the types were taken from metadata supplied by the sample provider, not from assay-based typing. The paper's findings and limits, for the study overall: The quantity of clinical and demographic metadata differed by source and by participant and was supplied without curation.

TCRbeta CDR3 regions were amplified from genomic DNA using the immunoSEQ Assay, a bias-controlled multiplex PCR. Under the source paper's analysis protocol: Within the assay, amplification of reference gene primers was used to estimate how many nucleated cells each sample contained. To quantify the absolute abundance of each unique TCRbeta CDR3 rearrangement, sequence reads were collapsed and filtered. For each sample, productive Simpson clonality was calculated as the square root of Simpson's diversity index over productive rearrangements. The clones in this table, taken by TCRdb from immuneACCESS, are in-frame only. Not every clone is retained; where verified, under half of the shortfall comes from an unresolved V gene, and the cause of the rest is unknown. The D gene and trimming were derived from the DNA, and the V and J assignments and clone size from that table. The sample table holds about 360,000 clones, of which roughly 86% were seen once. The ten most abundant clones make up approximately 1.2% of the sample.

V drops 3 bases and J drops 1 base, leaving 10 bases in between. Including the terminal cysteine and phenylalanine, the CDR3 comprises 14 residues. Only the CDR3 DNA is retained, 42 bases long and in frame from the first base. CDR1 and CDR2, looked up from the germline V gene (reference sequence), are DFQATT and SNEGSKA. Of note for this clone: Its target antigen remains unknown. Nothing much larger sits one base from this clone, and base qualities are not available.

Participants in the prospective study were aged roughly 18 to 89 years, lived in 20 to 25 United States geographic areas, and enrolled through a virtual design. In the prospective study, participants were assigned to cohorts based on the clinical history participants reported in a screening survey and a study questionnaire. Recovered participants in ImmuneRACE Cohort 3 were defined as having two consecutive negative NP/OP PCR tests, clearance from a healthcare professional, or resolution of symptoms. Each participant in the prospective study had whole blood, serum and a nasopharyngeal or oropharyngeal swab collected by mobile phlebotomists. Participants in the prospective study had the option to provide additional blood draws and questionnaires over a 2-month period. Before DNA extraction, prospective study blood samples were shipped either frozen or at room temperature.

The chain was built from TRBV20-1 and TRBJ2-1, with the D gene uncertain. The receptor comes from a man aged 30 to 39 who had recovered from COVID-19. What was sequenced was PBMCs or T cells enriched from blood (not recorded which). The CDR3 region reads CSASSLTSYNEQFF. The nucleotide sequence reads as follows: TGCAGTGCTAGTTCGCTGACATCCTACAATGAGCAGTTCTTC.